The 16 T cell receptor beta chains listed next were all sequenced from one sample in a study of shared clonotypes between healthy human individuals. Positive CCR7 selection of CD45RO-negative cells yielded the naive CD8 cells, and terminally differentiated effector memory CD45RA+ cells were excluded. Some clones are missing from TCRdb's copy, which holds only in-frame ones; the method was immunoSEQ multiplex PCR. The sample has about 870,000 clones, 80% to 95% seen once. The source material was naive CD8+ T cells sorted from blood. These receptors came from a man younger than 45 in good health.

The table lists this clone with a count of one. The J gene is TRBJ1-1, the V gene TRBV5-8; 10 positions match TRBD1. Per germline, CDR1 SGHTS and CDR2 YDEGEE. This CDR3 has 17 residues. V lost 1 base and J lost 1; bases outside the gene matches: 7. The CDR3, as DNA: TGTGCCAGCAGCTTGACTTATCGGGACAGGGGGAACACTGAAGCTTTCTTT. Amino acids: CASSLTYRDRGNTEAFF.

The table lists this clone with a count of one. The chain couples TRBV7-9 to TRBJ2-2; maybe TRBD2 (6 bases). Germline V gene sequence: CDR1 SEHNR, CDR2 FQNEAQ (reference sequence). CDR3 length: 13 amino acids. The ends were cut back, 6 bases at V and 4 bases at J, with 9 bases in the middle. CDR3 loop: CASSFSGTGELFF. The CDR3 nucleotides are TGTGCCAGCAGTTTTAGCGGCACCGGGGAGCTGTTTTTT. Together with reference TRBV7-9 and TRBJ2-2, the CDR3 gives the full variable domain: DTGVSQNPRHKITKRGQNVTFRCDPISEHNRLYWYRQTLGQGPEFLTYFQNEAQLEKSRLLSDRFSAERPKGSFSTLEIQRTEQGDSAMYLCASSFSGTGELFFGEGSRLTVL.

The rearrangement uses TRBV13 and TRBJ2-2, with D possibly matching TRBD2 (5 bases). The CDR3 loop spans 13 amino acids. Germline V lookup: CDR1 PRHDT, CDR2 FYEKMQ (reference sequence). The germline V and J ends were trimmed by 2 bases and 9 bases, with 10 bases remaining between them. In nucleotides, the CDR3 is TGTGCCAGCAGCTTACGGGGAAATAGGGAGCTGTTTTTT. It encodes CASSLRGNRELFF.

The chain employs TRBV7-2 and TRBJ2-7; TRBD2 agrees at 10 bases. The ends lost 1 base at V and 0 bases at J; junction bases unmatched: 9. The CDR3 consists of 18 residues. The germline CDR1 and CDR2 sequences are SGHTA and FQGNSA. CDR3 nucleotide sequence: TGTGCCAGCAGCTTAGTCGGTATACTAGCGGGGAACTCCTACGAGCAGTACTTC. As protein: CASSLVGILAGNSYEQYF.

J is TRBJ2-7 and V is TRBV28; perhaps TRBD2 as D (6 bases). V was pared by 3 bases and J by 1 base, with 16 bases between. Looked up from germline, CDR1 is MDHEN and CDR2 is SYDVKM. The CDR3 extends over 16 amino acids. CDR3 residues: CASSLSGLGGSYEQYF. The CDR3 DNA follows: TGTGCCAGCAGTTTGTCAGGACTTGGAGGGTCCTACGAGCAGTACTTC.

This chain connects TRBV27 to TRBJ2-5, with 9 bases identical to TRBD1. Germline CDR1 MNHEY, CDR2 SMNVEV (reference sequence). Germline trimming cut 3 bases from V and 1 base from J; bases unmatched to any gene: 9. This CDR3 has 17 residues. Here the CDR3 reads CASSFLPTGQGQETQYF. For the CDR3, the DNA is TGTGCCAGCAGTTTTTTACCGACGGGACAGGGCCAAGAGACCCAGTACTTC.

CDR3 in amino acids: CASSKDIGGRATCEQYF. In nucleotides, the CDR3 is TGTGCCAGCAGTAAGGACATTGGCGGGCGGGCTACTTGTGAGCAGTACTTC. The chain employs TRBV6-4 and TRBJ2-7; D is perhaps TRBD1 or TRBD2 (5 bases each). V lost 5 bases and J lost 7, with 27 bases in between. Germline CDR1 reads MRHNA; CDR2 reads SNTAGT. The CDR3 sequence is 17 residues long.

The V gene is TRBV27, the J gene TRBJ2-1; 10 bases match TRBD2. J gave up 4 bases and V 6 bases, and 6 bases lay outside the gene matches. The CDR3 runs 15 residues. Germline-derived CDR1 and CDR2 are MNHEY and SMNVEV (reference sequence). The CDR3: CASRLAGASYNEQFF. CDR3 sequence (DNA): TGTGCCAGCAGGCTAGCGGGAGCGTCTTACAATGAGCAGTTCTTC.

The chain combines TRBV6-5 with TRBJ2-3; D is undetermined. Germline CDR1 MNHEY, CDR2 SVGAGI. CDR3 length: 15 amino acids. Trimming pared 4 bases from V and 4 bases from J, leaving 15 bases between. This CDR3 is CASSWTLGSPDTQYF. The CDR3 bases are TGTGCCAGCAGTTGGACCTTGGGGTCCCCAGATACGCAGTATTTT.

The chain joins TRBV7-9 to TRBJ2-1; maybe TRBD1 (5 bases). The CDR3 has 14 residues. Germline V gene lookup returns CDR1 SEHNR and CDR2 FQNEAQ (reference sequence). V shed 4 bases and J shed 4 bases, with 11 bases lying between them. This CDR3 reads CASSSRQLYNEQFF. The CDR3 nucleotides are TGTGCCAGCAGCTCTCGACAGTTATACAATGAGCAGTTCTTC.

This chain joins TRBV29-1 and TRBJ2-1; 8 nucleotides align to TRBD1. CDR3 length: 14 residues. CDR1 and CDR2 (germline): SQVTM, ANQGSEA. V trimming: 3 bases; J trimming: 0 bases; junction bases outside the gene matches: 1. CDR3 loop: CSVDGTGSYNEQFF. The DNA for the CDR3 is TGCAGCGTTGACGGGACAGGCTCCTACAATGAGCAGTTCTTC.

This sequence joins TRBV4-1 and TRBJ2-3; D might be TRBD2 (5 bases). The V gene lost 1 base and the J gene lost 6 bases, with 8 bases spanning the gap. This CDR3 comprises 13 residues. Germline CDR1 reads MGHRA; CDR2 reads YSYEKL. The DNA for the CDR3 is TGCGCCAGCAGCCAAGTAACTAGTGATACGCAGTATTTT. Translating gives CASSQVTSDTQYF.

V gene TRBV7-9 combines with J gene TRBJ2-7, with 7 bases identical to TRBD2. Germline-derived CDR1 and CDR2 are SEHNR and FQNEAQ (reference sequence). V was pared by 3 bases and J by 5 bases, with 10 bases of the junction left unmatched. CDR3 length: 15 residues. As DNA, the CDR3 is TGTGCCAGCAGCTTCTCGGCGGGACTATCGGACGAGCAGTACTTC. It yields the protein CASSFSAGLSDEQYF. Filled out from reference TRBV7-9 and TRBJ2-7, the complete variable domain reads DTGVSQNPRHKITKRGQNVTFRCDPISEHNRLYWYRQTLGQGPEFLTYFQNEAQLEKSRLLSDRFSAERPKGSFSTLEIQRTEQGDSAMYLCASSFSAGLSDEQYFGPGTRLTVT.

The chain recombines TRBV14 with TRBJ2-7; tentative D call: TRBD2 (5 bases). The CDR3 extends over 16 amino acids. V shed 1 base and J shed 3 bases, with 16 bases lying between them. Germline CDR1 SGHDN, CDR2 FVKESK. This CDR3 reads CASSQVFGLRGYEQYF. The CDR3 nucleotides read TGTGCCAGCAGCCAAGTCTTTGGGCTACGGGGCTACGAGCAGTACTTC.

This clone was found a few times. This rearrangement joins TRBV27 to TRBJ2-7; D gene ambiguous. V was pared by 7 bases and J by 7 bases, with 14 bases between. This CDR3 comprises 12 residues. The germline gives CDR1 MNHEY, CDR2 SMNVEV (reference sequence). The CDR3 is CASNSPGLEQYF. Written as DNA, the CDR3 is TGTGCCAGCAACTCCCCTGGATTGGAGCAGTACTTC.

The CDR3 nucleotides are TGTGCCAGCGACAGGCCCTCTGGAAACACCATATATTTT. Protein product: CASDRPSGNTIYF. This chain links TRBV7-9 with TRBJ1-3; TRBD1 might be the D (6 bases). Germline V gene sequence: CDR1 SEHNR, CDR2 FQNEAQ (reference sequence). The CDR3 extends over 13 amino acids. V lost 8 bases and J 0 bases, leaving 8 bases between the germline ends.